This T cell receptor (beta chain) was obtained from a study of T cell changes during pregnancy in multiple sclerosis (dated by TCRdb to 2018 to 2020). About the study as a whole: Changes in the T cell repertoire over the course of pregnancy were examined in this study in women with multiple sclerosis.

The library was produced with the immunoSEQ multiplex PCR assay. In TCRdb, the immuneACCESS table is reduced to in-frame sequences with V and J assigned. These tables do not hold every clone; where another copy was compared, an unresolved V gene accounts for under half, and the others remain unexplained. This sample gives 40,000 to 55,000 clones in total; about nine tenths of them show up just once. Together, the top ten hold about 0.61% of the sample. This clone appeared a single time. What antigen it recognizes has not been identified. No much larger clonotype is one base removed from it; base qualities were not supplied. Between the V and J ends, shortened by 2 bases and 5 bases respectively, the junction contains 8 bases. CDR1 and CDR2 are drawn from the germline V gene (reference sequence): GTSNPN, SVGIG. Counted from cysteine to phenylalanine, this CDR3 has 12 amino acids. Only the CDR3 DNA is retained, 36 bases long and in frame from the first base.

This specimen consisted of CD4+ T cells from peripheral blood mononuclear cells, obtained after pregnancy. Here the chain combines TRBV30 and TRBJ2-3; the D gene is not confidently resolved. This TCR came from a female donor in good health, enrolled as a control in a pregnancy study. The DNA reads TGTGCCTGGAGTCCTGCCGGAGATACGCAGTATTTT. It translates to CAWSPAGDTQYF.